These 15 T cell receptor beta chains share one sample of origin, sequenced in a study of siplizumab effects on memory and regulatory T cells. The data were produced by immunoSEQ multiplex PCR, yet TCRdb's version contains in-frame clones alone and is incomplete. Of over 95,000 clones in the sample, roughly 95% were seen once. The sequencing input was non-Treg CD4+ T cells sorted from blood. The receptor set was obtained from a human donor in good health.

The chain carries TRBV28 and TRBJ2-7, with unresolved D. This CDR3 region has 11 residues. Germline V gene data show CDR1 as MDHEN and CDR2 as SYDVKM. The V and J ends lost 8 bases and 9 bases respectively, with 14 bases between them. The CDR3 here is CASVDSAGQYF. In DNA form, the CDR3 reads TGTGCCAGCGTAGACTCAGCAGGGCAGTACTTC.

This clone was detected a few times. The DNA of the CDR3 is TGCGCCAGCAGTCCAGGCGCGGATAATTCACCCCTCCACTTT. It codes for CASSPGADNSPLHF. The chain joins TRBV4-1 to TRBJ1-6; D unclear. Germline values: CDR1 MGHRA, CDR2 YSYEKL. Trimming left V 6 bases short and J 5 bases short, with 11 bases between. CDR3 length: 14 amino acids.

V is TRBV11-2 and J is TRBJ2-7, with TRBD1 identical over 10 bases. The ends lost 6 bases at V and 6 bases at J; junction bases unmatched: 11. The CDR3 spans 15 residues. Germline CDR1 reads SGHAT; CDR2 reads FQNNGV. The CDR3 bases are TGTGCCAGCAGTCGTCCCGGGACAGGGGATCGCGAGCAGTACTTC. Amino acid sequence: CASSRPGTGDREQYF. The entire variable domain, with the rest obtained from reference TRBV11-2 and TRBJ2-7, is as follows: EAGVAQSPRYKIIEKRQSVAFWCNPISGHATLYWYQQILGQGPKLLIQFQNNGVVDDSQLPKDRFSAERLKGVDSTLKIQPAKLEDSAVYLCASSRPGTGDREQYFGPGTRLTVT.

The chain joins TRBV10-3 to TRBJ1-2; the D is unclear. Trimming took 2 bases from V and 5 from J, leaving 12 bases between them. Germline V lookup: CDR1 ENHRY, CDR2 SYGVKD. The CDR3 is made up of 14 amino acids. The CDR3 DNA is TGTGCCATCAGTGAGGCCCGGGAAGGGTATGGCTACACCTTC. Its translation: CAISEAREGYGYTF.

This rearrangement joins TRBV9 to TRBJ1-2; D is ambiguous. The V gene's germline CDR1 is SGDLS and CDR2 YYNGEE. V was pared by 4 bases and J by 4 bases, with 11 bases between. This CDR3 comprises 13 residues. Written as DNA, the CDR3 is TGTGCCAGCAGCCCCCCCGGCCGCTATGGCTACACCTTC. Its translation: CASSPPGRYGYTF.

V is TRBV19 and J is TRBJ1-4; TRBD1 might be the D (6 bases). Germline lookup yields CDR1 LNHDA and CDR2 SQIVND (reference sequence). The CDR3 loop spans 18 amino acids. V was trimmed by 4 bases and J by 3 bases, leaving 21 bases between them. This CDR3 is CASSSTRLTGSSNEKLFF. The CDR3 DNA reads TGTGCCAGTAGTAGTACGAGACTTACAGGGTCTTCTAATGAAAAACTGTTTTTT. Based on the CDR3 plus reference TRBV19 and TRBJ1-4, the full variable domain is DGGITQSPKYLFRKEGQNVTLSCEQNLNHDAMYWYRQDPGQGLRLIYYSQIVNDFQKGDIAEGYSVSREKKESFPLTVTSAQKNPTAFYLCASSSTRLTGSSNEKLFFGSGTQLSVL.

The chain combines TRBV5-4 with TRBJ2-7; D is uncertain. CDR1 is SGHNT and CDR2 is YYREEE in the germline V gene (reference sequence). With 0 bases removed from V and 2 bases from J, the gap between germline ends came to 9 bases. The CDR3 is 14 amino acids. The CDR3 protein is CASSLGGLPYEQYF. The CDR3 region has the DNA TGTGCCAGCAGCTTGGGGGGTTTACCCTACGAGCAGTACTTC.

The genes are TRBV6-5 and TRBJ1-1; TRBD1 agrees at 8 bases. Trimming removed 2 bases from V and 10 bases from J; junction bases left unmatched: 6. Looked up from germline, CDR1 is MNHEY and CDR2 is SVGAGI. This CDR3 spans 13 amino acids. The CDR3 loop is CASSYDPGTGAFF. CDR3 DNA: TGTGCCAGCAGTTACGATCCCGGGACAGGAGCTTTCTTT.

This chain joins TRBV6-4 and TRBJ2-7; 7 bases match TRBD2. Trimming removed 6 bases from V and 0 bases from J; junction bases left unmatched: 8. CDR1 is MRHNA, CDR2 SNTAGT, per germline. The CDR3 is made up of 15 amino acids. The CDR3: CASSFPTSSSYEQYF. In DNA, the CDR3 is TGTGCCAGCAGCTTCCCGACTAGCAGCTCCTACGAGCAGTACTTC.

This chain connects TRBV2 to TRBJ1-1; D gene unclear. Germline V gene sequence: CDR1 SNHLY, CDR2 FYNNEI. V lost 7 bases and J 1 base, leaving 16 bases between the germline ends. The CDR3 consists of 15 residues. CDR3 residues: CASTFSRLENTEAFF. In nucleotides, the CDR3 is TGTGCCAGCACTTTCTCCCGTTTAGAGAACACTGAAGCTTTCTTT.

This chain uses TRBV5-4 with TRBJ2-3; 9 bases fit TRBD2. Germline lookup yields CDR1 SGHNT and CDR2 YYREEE (reference sequence). The CDR3 is made up of 14 amino acids. The trim removed 4 bases at V and 4 bases at J, leaving 4 bases unmatched. CDR3 DNA sequence: TGTGCCAGCAGCGAAGCTAGCGGGGCAGATACGCAGTATTTT. Its protein is CASSEASGADTQYF.

The rearrangement uses TRBV7-2 and TRBJ2-1; 10 bases match TRBD2. This CDR3 region has 18 residues. Trimming at V came to 5 bases and at J to 3 bases, leaving 13 bases not matched to a gene. Germline loops: CDR1 SGHTA, CDR2 FQGNSA. The CDR3 coding sequence is TGTGCCAGCAGCCCCATGACACGAGGACTAGCGGTCTACAATGAGCAGTTCTTC. Translating it yields CASSPMTRGLAVYNEQFF.

This clone was picked up one time. The chain couples TRBV10-2 to TRBJ2-7; tentatively, D is TRBD2 (5 bases). This CDR3 is 14 amino acids long. CDR1 and CDR2 (germline): WSHSY, SAAADI. V lost 7 bases to trimming and J lost 2 bases, with 15 bases between them. The CDR3 loop is CASKGAVNTYEQYF. DNA of the CDR3: TGCGCCAGCAAGGGAGCGGTGAACACCTACGAGCAGTACTTC.

This sequence joins TRBV19 and TRBJ2-7, with 8 nucleotides matching TRBD1. CDR3 length: 16 amino acids. Losses at the gene ends were 0 bases for V and 0 bases for J; bases not matched to a gene: 4. Germline CDR1 LNHDA, CDR2 SQIVND (reference sequence). CDR3 DNA: TGTGCCAGTAGTATAGATTGGGGGACAGGCTCCTACGAGCAGTACTTC. This sequence encodes CASSIDWGTGSYEQYF.

CDR3 sequence (DNA): TGTGCCAGCAGTGAAGGACAGGTCCGTAATTCACCCCTCCACTTT. This sequence encodes CASSEGQVRNSPLHF. J is TRBJ1-6 and V is TRBV27; TRBD1 matches at 7 bases. Germline-derived CDR1 and CDR2 are MNHEY and SMNVEV (reference sequence). V trimming: 5 bases; J trimming: 6 bases; junction bases outside the gene matches: 7. The CDR3 runs 15 residues.